This is a list of T cell receptor beta chains from one sample in a study of T-cell reconstitution after alpha-beta-depleted transplantation in children. TCRdb re-called the PCR reads with MiXCR, one entry per CDR3 protein. The table has 180,000 or so distinct CDR3 sequences, 5% to 7.5% seen once. The specimen was PBMCs, collected before TCRalphabeta/CD19-depleted stem cell transplant. The receptors stem from a girl less than two years old with combined immunodeficiency, due to receive a stem cell transplant. The CDR3 runs from the conserved cysteine through the conserved F or W. D genes are given only for firm matches. The listing skips clone size in some rows; elsewhere it reads once, few, many or a size class.

V	D	J	length	size	CDR3	DNA
TRBV4-1	NA	TRBJ2-3	12	many	CASSPTGDTQYF	TGCGCCAGCAGCCCCACCGGTGATACGCAGTATTTT
TRBV7-6	TRBD1	TRBJ2-7	17	many	CASSLVAGTGVYYEQYF	TGTGCCAGCAGCTTAGTGGCCGGGACAGGGGTGTACTACGAGCAGTACTTC
TRBV9	NA	TRBJ1-1	13	few	CASSVEGNTEAFF	TGTGCCAGCAGCGTAGAGGGGAACACTGAAGCTTTCTTT
TRBV20-1	NA	TRBJ2-7	15	many	CSVLLPGAYSYEQYF	TGCAGTGTCCTACTACCGGGGGCCTATTCCTACGAGCAGTACTTC
TRBV20-1	TRBD2	TRBJ2-1	17	many	CSAIPRIGLAGGNEQFF	TGCAGTGCCATTCCACGAATAGGTCTAGCGGGGGGAAATGAGCAGTTCTTC
TRBV21-1	NA	TRBJ2-1	14	NA	CASGQIGPYNEQFF	TGTGCCAGCGGCCAAATTGGGCCCTACAATGAGCAGTTCTTC
TRBV20-1	NA	TRBJ2-7	14	many	CSASRAGGFYEQYF	TGCAGTGCTAGCAGGGCTGGGGGTTTTTACGAGCAGTACTTC
TRBV20-1	NA	TRBJ2-7	13	NA	CSARPGAIYEQYF	TGCAGTGCTAGACCGGGAGCCATTTACGAGCAGTACTTC
TRBV5-1	NA	TRBJ2-1	13	many	CASTPISTNEQFF	TGCGCCAGCACTCCCATATCCACCAATGAGCAGTTCTTC
TRBV5-1	TRBD2	TRBJ2-3	16	many	CASRDGTSGRTDTQYF	TGCGCCAGCAGGGACGGGACTAGCGGGCGCACAGATACGCAGTATTTT
TRBV5-1	TRBD2	TRBJ2-1	17	many	CASSLVLAGGSYNEQFF	TGCGCCAGCAGCTTGGTGCTAGCGGGGGGATCCTACAATGAGCAGTTCTTC
TRBV7-9	NA	TRBJ2-7	16	NA	CASSLRSYVERNEQYF	TGTGCCAGCAGCTTACGGTCGTATGTGGAGAGGAACGAGCAGTACTTC
TRBV28	NA	TRBJ2-5	15	many	CASSYIRGTKETQYF	TGTGCCAGCAGTTATATACGAGGGACCAAAGAGACCCAGTACTTC
TRBV7-9	NA	TRBJ2-3	16	many	CASSSVGGPFTDTQYF	TGTGCCAGCAGCTCAGTCGGGGGTCCATTCACAGATACGCAGTATTTT
TRBV4-2	NA	TRBJ2-7	16	NA	CASSQAYPRGSYEQYF	TGTGCCAGCAGCCAAGCCTATCCGCGGGGCTCCTACGAGCAGTACTTC
TRBV24-1	NA	TRBJ2-3	13	few	CATSVPGLDTQYF	TGTGCCACCAGTGTCCCGGGCCTCGATACGCAGTATTTT
TRBV12-3/TRBV12-4	NA	TRBJ2-1	13	many	CASSPGTYNEQFF	TGTGCCAGCAGTCCCGGGACTTACAATGAGCAGTTCTTC
TRBV6-5	NA	TRBJ2-7	16	many	CASSYMGLPTDDGQYF	TGTGCCAGCAGTTACATGGGGCTACCTACCGACGACGGGCAGTACTTC
TRBV5-4	TRBD2	TRBJ2-7	15	few	CASSLRLAGANEQYF	TGTGCCAGCAGCTTGAGACTAGCGGGAGCGAACGAGCAGTACTTC
TRBV9	NA	TRBJ2-3	15	many	CASSVEDFVTDTQYF	TGTGCCAGCAGCGTAGAGGATTTCGTCACAGATACGCAGTATTTT
TRBV11-2	TRBD2	TRBJ2-7	14	few	CASSSAGGFYEQYF	TGTGCCAGCAGCTCAGCGGGAGGGTTCTACGAGCAGTACTTC
TRBV7-8	TRBD2	TRBJ2-1	15	many	CASSSTGTSFYEQFF	TGTGCCAGCAGCTCCACCGGGACTAGTTTCTATGAGCAGTTCTTC
TRBV24-1	NA	TRBJ2-3	16	many	CATSETRTAGTDTQYF	TGTGCCACCAGTGAGACAAGGACAGCCGGCACAGATACGCAGTATTTT
TRBV2	NA	TRBJ2-5	15	NA	CASSERDITKETQYF	TGTGCCAGCAGTGAACGGGACATAACTAAAGAGACCCAGTACTTC
TRBV12-3/TRBV12-4	NA	TRBJ1-2	15	many	CASSPRLGINYGYTF	TGTGCCAGCAGTCCGCGCCTGGGGATTAACTATGGCTACACCTTC
TRBV12-3/TRBV12-4	NA	TRBJ2-2	15	many	CASSFPDLNTGELFF	TGTGCCAGCAGTTTCCCAGATTTGAACACCGGGGAGCTGTTTTTT
TRBV21-1	NA	TRBJ2-5	15	many	CASSKGKRGRETQYF	TGTGCCAGCAGCAAAGGGAAGAGGGGTCGAGAGACCCAGTACTTC
TRBV7-6	NA	TRBJ2-6	16	many	CASSFLPLTGANVLTF	TGTGCCAGCAGCTTTCTGCCTCTTACTGGGGCCAACGTCCTGACTTTC
TRBV27	NA	TRBJ2-7	14	many	CASSQRDRTYEQYF	TGTGCCAGCAGTCAGAGGGACCGCACCTACGAGCAGTACTTC
TRBV4-1	NA	TRBJ1-2	13	many	CASSQGSDYGYTF	TGCGCCAGCAGCCAGGGATCCGACTATGGCTACACCTTC
TRBV13	NA	TRBJ1-1	13	many	CASSLGRESEAFF	TGTGCCAGCAGCTTAGGCAGGGAATCCGAAGCTTTCTTT
TRBV12-3/TRBV12-4	TRBD2	TRBJ2-3	18	NA	CACSPYPRLAGEADTQYF	TGTGCCTGCAGTCCTTACCCCAGGCTAGCGGGAGAAGCAGATACGCAGTATTTT
TRBV11-2	NA	TRBJ2-7	15	few	CASSLTGTRAYEQYF	TGTGCCAGCAGCCTTACCGGGACAAGGGCCTACGAGCAGTACTTC
TRBV9	TRBD1	TRBJ2-7	14	many	CASSVVDRAGEQYF	TGTGCCAGCAGCGTAGTCGACAGGGCGGGCGAGCAGTACTTC
TRBV7-9	NA	TRBJ2-7	14	NA	CASSLWDPPYEQYF	TGTGCCAGCAGCCTTTGGGACCCTCCCTACGAGCAGTACTTC
TRBV4-1	TRBD2	TRBJ2-7	12	many	CASSPWGGEQYF	TGCGCCAGCAGCCCTTGGGGGGGCGAGCAGTACTTC
TRBV12-3/TRBV12-4	TRBD2	TRBJ2-1	17	NA	CASSLMMLAGVKNEQFF	TGTGCCAGCAGTTTAATGATGCTAGCGGGAGTCAAAAATGAGCAGTTCTTC
TRBV28	NA	TRBJ2-7	16	NA	CASSLIQGPFLDEQYF	TGTGCCAGCAGCCTGATCCAGGGTCCTTTCCTGGACGAGCAGTACTTC
TRBV7-2	TRBD2	TRBJ2-1	15	many	CATRGAGGNYNEQFF	TGTGCCACCAGGGGAGCGGGAGGGAACTACAATGAGCAGTTCTTC
TRBV3-1	NA	TRBJ2-7	19	NA	CASSQDQVEPAGISYEQYF	TGTGCCAGCAGCCAAGATCAGGTGGAGCCAGCGGGTATCTCCTACGAGCAGTACTTC
TRBV7-9	NA	TRBJ1-1	17	many	CASSQGRGSHGFSSAFF	TGTGCCAGCAGCCAGGGCCGGGGCAGTCATGGTTTTAGTTCGGCTTTCTTT
TRBV4-3	NA	TRBJ2-3	15	many	CASSQEQGRTDTQYF	TGCGCCAGCAGCCAAGAGCAGGGACGCACAGATACGCAGTATTTT
TRBV20-1	NA	TRBJ2-7	16	many	CSARTGTSMFGYEQYF	TGCAGTGCGAGAACCGGGACATCCATGTTTGGTTACGAGCAGTACTTC
TRBV6-1	NA	TRBJ2-1	13	many	CASAWGVYNEQFF	TGTGCCAGCGCATGGGGGGTTTACAATGAGCAGTTCTTC
TRBV7-2	TRBD2	TRBJ2-7	14	many	CASSQSGSTNEQYF	TGTGCCAGCAGCCAAAGCGGGAGTACGAACGAGCAGTACTTC
TRBV5-1	TRBD1	TRBJ1-5	17	many	CASSLGDSGFSNQPQHF	TGCGCCAGCAGCTTGGGGGACAGCGGTTTTAGCAATCAGCCCCAGCATTTT
TRBV13	TRBD1	TRBJ2-7	16	many	CASSHTTTGGYYEQYF	TGTGCCAGCAGCCACACGACGACAGGGGGCTACTACGAGCAGTACTTC
TRBV6-1	NA	TRBJ2-5	14	many	CASSLGAWEETQYF	TGTGCCAGCAGCCTCGGGGCTTGGGAGGAGACCCAGTACTTC
TRBV25-1	NA	TRBJ2-7	13	many	CASSFPDKNEQYF	TGTGCCAGCAGTTTCCCCGACAAGAACGAGCAGTACTTC
TRBV20-1	NA	TRBJ2-5	14	many	CSATLPGVQETQYF	TGCAGTGCCACCCTCCCTGGAGTCCAAGAGACCCAGTACTTC
TRBV4-2	TRBD1	TRBJ2-7	15	NA	CASSPFAVDRVQQYF	TGTGCCAGCAGTCCCTTCGCTGTTGACAGGGTACAGCAGTACTTC
TRBV4-1	NA	TRBJ2-1	13	many	CASSQVVGNEQFF	TGCGCCAGCAGCCAAGTAGTAGGCAATGAGCAGTTCTTC
TRBV11-2	TRBD1	TRBJ2-5	17	NA	CASDAITDRGTAETQYF	TGTGCCAGCGACGCCATAACAGACAGGGGAACTGCGGAGACCCAGTACTTC
TRBV15	TRBD2	TRBJ2-5	17	many	CATSDGRLAGTQETQYF	TGTGCCACCAGCGACGGGCGACTAGCGGGGACCCAAGAGACCCAGTACTTC
TRBV21-1	NA	TRBJ2-6	18	many	CASISGLKPDSGANVLTF	TGTGCCAGCATTTCGGGTCTCAAGCCCGACTCTGGGGCCAACGTCCTGACTTTC